This TCR beta chain was captured by sequencing in a study of T cells after yellow fever vaccination. Findings of the study overall: Weaker overall, the secondary response nonetheless peaked faster (day 5 versus 15). Highly abundant clonotypes carried over from the bulk population could end up in FACS-sorted repertoires as contaminants.

The study made its TCR cDNA through 5'RACE template switching. That step introduced a universal primer site along with UMIs. TCRdb reprocessed the 5' RACE reads with MiXCR, giving one entry per CDR3 protein. The table lists about 130,000 distinct CDR3 sequences, around 7.4% of them singletons, with around 2.3% in the top ten. The CDR3 runs to 15 residues. The V end was cut by 5 bases, the J end by 4 bases, with 17 bases between. Germline V gene lookup returns CDR1 MNHNS and CDR2 SASEGT. This clonotype was counted at least ten times. Its antigen is still unknown. The sequencing used CD4+ T cells sorted from PBMCs, collected approximately 11 days after the first yellow fever vaccination. J is TRBJ1-1 and V is TRBV6-1, with D unresolved. This sequence was found in a man aged 18 to 30 who received the YFV17D yellow fever vaccine. Written as DNA, the CDR3 is TGTGCCAGCAGTCAACCTGTATGGGGTGGCACTGAAGCTTTCTTT. Translating gives CASSQPVWGGTEAFF.